The following is a T cell receptor (beta chain) sequence with its context. No antigen is known for it. The CDR3 is 13 amino acids. The V and J ends lost 6 bases and 5 bases, in that order; junction bases with no gene match: 4. Germline V gives CDR1 MNHEY, CDR2 SVGAGI. These data originate in a study of post-analysis software for immune sequencing data. Whole-study context: The disease courses covered relapsing-remitting, secondary progressive and progressive-relapsing multiple sclerosis.

Carried by the TCR beta cDNA libraries were unique molecular identifiers. T cells numbering roughly 1 to 10 million yielded roughly 500,000 cDNA molecules. TCRdb redid the calling of the PCR reads with MiXCR, one entry per CDR3 protein. The sample shows almost 700,000 distinct CDR3 sequences, approximately 60% of them seen only once. General study results and limits: Strong co-clustering by F measure was seen for same-batch samples. Among multiple sclerosis patients, normalized Chao1 diversity was significantly below that of controls. Relative to controls, patients had about five TRBV segments at higher frequency, with TRBV5-6, TRBV5-1 and TRBV20-1 among these.

The chain couples TRBV6-5 to TRBJ2-7; 10 nucleotides line up with TRBD1. The material sequenced was blood. The origin of this receptor is a girl aged 2-10 years with multiple sclerosis. Written as DNA, the CDR3 is TGTGCCAGCAGGGACAGGGGGGGAGACGAGCAGTACTTC. Translated, it gives CASRDRGGDEQYF.